The next 30 T cell receptor beta chains were all read from a single sample in a study of TIL therapy for anti-PD-1-resistant metastatic lung cancer. This was the immunoSEQ v3 assay. Sequencing was performed with immunoSEQ multiplex PCR; in TCRdb, only in-frame clones are kept and a portion is missing. Among fewer than 65,000 clones listed, approximately 78% were seen once. Documented time point: pre-treatment sample, taken before nivolumab and TIL therapy. The sequenced sample was blood, obtained at baseline. These receptor sequences come from a person aged 30 to 80 with non-small cell lung cancer.

This chain joins TRBV28 and TRBJ2-1, with unresolved D. Germline CDR1 and CDR2: MDHEN and SYDVKM. This CDR3 is built from 13 residues. Between the trimmed V and J ends, which lost 5 bases and 7 bases, there was a span of 12 bases. The CDR3 is CASSPFGGNEQFF. DNA for the CDR3: TGTGCCAGCAGTCCCTTCGGTGGAAATGAGCAGTTCTTC.

The chain carries TRBV5-4 and TRBJ1-2; 8 nucleotides align to TRBD1. CDR3 length: 16 amino acids. V shed 4 bases, J shed 0 bases, and the junction held 8 bases outside the gene matches. Germline CDR1 reads SGHNT; CDR2 reads YYREEE (reference sequence). The DNA for the CDR3 is TGTGCCAGCAGCGCAGGGGGCGGGTTCTCTAACTATGGCTACACCTTC. Amino acids: CASSAGGGFSNYGYTF.

The table lists this clone with a count of one. This chain uses TRBV5-1 with TRBJ2-6; the D is unclear. V shed 2 bases and J shed 0 bases, with 3 bases lying between them. Germline V lookup: CDR1 SGHRS, CDR2 YFSETQ. The CDR3 has 14 amino acids. Here the CDR3 DNA reads TGCGCCAGCAGCTTTAGCTCTGGGGCCAACGTCCTGACTTTC. It codes for CASSFSSGANVLTF.

This chain joins TRBV7-6 and TRBJ1-5, with no clear D. The CDR3 totals 14 residues. CDR1 SGHVS and CDR2 FNYEAQ come from the germline V gene. Trimming left V 0 bases short and J 3 bases short, with 6 bases between. In nucleotides, the CDR3 is TGTGCCAGCAGCTTAGCAGGGTCCAATCAGCCCCAGCATTTT. This translates into CASSLAGSNQPQHF.

The V gene is TRBV24-1, the J gene TRBJ2-7, with 11 bases aligning to TRBD2. With V trimmed by 4 bases and J by 6 bases, 10 bases remained unmatched. Germline V lookup: CDR1 KGHDR, CDR2 SFDVKD. The CDR3 loop spans 16 amino acids. CDR3 sequence reads: CATSDSGTSGRGEQYF. Written as DNA, the CDR3 is TGTGCCACCAGTGACTCTGGGACTAGCGGACGGGGCGAGCAGTACTTC.

The V and J genes are TRBV27 and TRBJ1-2; TRBD1 matches at 10 bases. CDR3 size: 14 residues. Germline V lookup: CDR1 MNHEY, CDR2 SMNVEV (reference sequence). The V and J ends lost 5 bases and 7 bases, in that order; junction bases with no gene match: 7. This CDR3 is CASSPGQGTFGYTF. CDR3 DNA sequence: TGTGCCAGCAGTCCGGGACAGGGGACTTTTGGCTACACCTTC.

This clone has only a few counts. V gene TRBV27 combines with J gene TRBJ1-5, with unresolved D. Deletions cut 5 bases from V and 1 base from J, with 18 bases between. Germline V CDR1 and CDR2: MNHEY, SMNVEV (reference sequence). The length of the CDR3 is 17 residues. CDR3: CASSPLVQVWSNQPQHF. The CDR3 region has the DNA TGTGCCAGCAGTCCCCTTGTTCAGGTTTGGAGCAATCAGCCCCAGCATTTT.

The gene calls are TRBV19 and TRBJ2-5, with D maybe TRBD1 (6 bases). The CDR3 contains 14 residues. CDR1 and CDR2 (germline): LNHDA, SQIVND (reference sequence). Trimming left V 1 base short and J 3 bases short, with 9 bases between. The CDR3 DNA is TGTGCCAGTAGTATAGCCAACAGGGAAGAGACCCAGTACTTC. Residues: CASSIANREETQYF.

This chain connects TRBV7-3 to TRBJ2-3; 7 nucleotides match TRBD1. V lost 4 bases, J lost 2 bases, and 9 bases stayed unmatched. CDR3 length: 16 residues. Germline values: CDR1 SGHTA, CDR2 FQGTGA. CDR3 bases: TGTGCCAGCAGCTCCGGGGACAGCGTACCCACAGATACGCAGTATTTT. It translates to CASSSGDSVPTDTQYF. Full variable domain (outside the CDR3, taken from reference TRBV7-3 and TRBJ2-3): GAGVSQTPSNKVTEKGKYVELRCDPISGHTALYWYRQSLGQGPEFLIYFQGTGAADDSGLPNDRFFAVRPEGSVSTLKIQRTERGDSAVYLCASSSGDSVPTDTQYFGPGTRLTVL.

In this sample, this clone turned up a few times. The chain's CDR3 is CATSVGRNQPQHF. The DNA for the CDR3 is TGTGCCACCAGTGTCGGCAGGAATCAGCCCCAGCATTTT. The chain links TRBV24-1 to TRBJ1-5; no firm D call. Germline CDR1 KGHDR, CDR2 SFDVKD. The CDR3 length is 13 residues. V was shortened by 5 bases and J by 4 bases, with 8 bases between the two germline ends.

V usage is TRBV5-1 and J usage is TRBJ2-2; D may be TRBD2 (6 bases). The CDR3 extends over 17 amino acids. V lost 5 bases and J 4 bases, leaving 21 bases between the germline ends. Germline-derived CDR1 and CDR2 are SGHRS and YFSETQ. The CDR3 DNA follows: TGCGCCAGCAGAGCCGGGACCCTCCGGGAGCTCACCGGGGAGCTGTTTTTT. Protein sequence: CASRAGTLRELTGELFF.

This chain joins TRBV11-3 and TRBJ1-2; perhaps TRBD1 as D (5 bases). The germline CDR1 and CDR2 sequences are SGHNT and YENEEA. Trimming took 5 bases from V and 7 from J, leaving 14 bases between them. This CDR3 spans 13 amino acids. CDR3 residues: CASSPRWGSGYTF. In DNA form, the CDR3 reads TGTGCCAGCAGCCCCCGTTGGGGGTCTGGCTACACCTTC.

The chain uses TRBV10-1 and TRBJ1-4; D ambiguous. Looked up from germline, CDR1 is WNHNN and CDR2 is SYGVQD (reference sequence). V lost 3 bases and J 5 bases, leaving 7 bases between the germline ends. CDR3 length: 13 residues. CDR3 nucleotide sequence: TGCGCCAGCAGTGATTGGAGGAATGAAAAACTGTTTTTT. Translation: CASSDWRNEKLFF.

V gene TRBV25-1 combines with J gene TRBJ2-1; TRBD1 might be the D (6 bases). V shed 4 bases and J shed 5 bases, with 18 bases lying between them. Germline V gene lookup returns CDR1 MGHDK and CDR2 SYGVNS. CDR3 length: 16 residues. For the CDR3, the DNA is TGTGCCAGCAGTGGCCCATTCCGGGACACTCACAATGAGCAGTTCTTC. Its protein is CASSGPFRDTHNEQFF.

V is TRBV28 and J is TRBJ2-7, with D unresolved. V was clipped by 5 bases and J by 0 bases, with 20 bases between them. CDR1 and CDR2 (germline): MDHEN, SYDVKM. The CDR3 contains 17 residues. The CDR3 loop reads CASSANRWTISSYEQYF. The CDR3 nucleotides are TGTGCCAGCAGTGCCAATAGGTGGACCATCTCCTCCTACGAGCAGTACTTC.

This clone was seen a handful of times. The chain combines TRBV11-2 with TRBJ2-7; D is unresolved. This CDR3 region has 13 residues. Trimming took off 7 bases at V and 5 bases at J, with 15 bases between the two ends. CDR1 and CDR2 (germline): SGHAT, FQNNGV. Here the CDR3 reads CASTPGSWDEQYF. The CDR3 coding sequence is TGTGCCAGCACCCCGGGCAGCTGGGACGAGCAGTACTTC.

V and J are TRBV6-5 and TRBJ1-6; no firm D call. Germline CDR1 is MNHEY and CDR2 is SVGAGI. V was trimmed by 0 bases and J by 7 bases, leaving 4 bases between them. The CDR3 covers 13 residues. CDR3: CASSYSGNSPLHF. The CDR3, as DNA: TGTGCCAGCAGTTACTCGGGGAATTCACCCCTCCACTTT.

This clone turned up a few times. This chain uses TRBV7-9 with TRBJ2-1; TRBD1 or TRBD2 may be the D gene (5 bases each). V was shortened by 4 bases and J by 13 bases, with 14 bases between the two germline ends. Per germline, CDR1 SEHNR and CDR2 FQNEAQ (reference sequence). This CDR3 has 12 amino acids. DNA of the CDR3: TGTGCCAGCAGCTCCTGGGAGAGGGACCAGTTCTTC. Translated, it gives CASSSWERDQFF.

The rearrangement joins TRBV30 to TRBJ2-5, with D possibly being TRBD1 (5 bases). V dropped 2 bases and J dropped 4 bases, with 8 bases sitting between them. This CDR3 is built from 12 residues. Germline CDR1 is GTSNPN and CDR2 is SVGIG (reference sequence). CDR3 residues: CAWSRRGETQYF. CDR3 nucleotides: TGTGCCTGGAGTAGAAGGGGAGAGACCCAGTACTTC.

The chain combines TRBV28 with TRBJ2-5; 8 bases line up with TRBD2. Germline loops: CDR1 MDHEN, CDR2 SYDVKM. CDR3 length equals 13 residues. The V gene end was trimmed by 6 bases and the J gene end by 5 bases; junction bases not matched to a gene: 5. The CDR3 protein is CASSGGAGETQYF. The DNA for the CDR3 is TGTGCCAGCAGCGGGGGGGCCGGGGAGACCCAGTACTTC.

This clone was seen a few times. The V and J genes are TRBV7-6 and TRBJ1-6; perhaps TRBD1 as D (5 bases). Germline-derived CDR1 and CDR2 are SGHVS and FNYEAQ. The CDR3 contains 17 residues. V lost 5 bases to trimming and J lost 7 bases, with 21 bases between them. The CDR3 coding sequence is TGTGCCAGCAGCCAAGGAGAGGGACCTACGGGCAATTCACCCCTCCACTTT. It encodes CASSQGEGPTGNSPLHF.

This clone was detected only a few times. This CDR3 is CASSSSGGASVIQYF. CDR3 coding DNA: TGTGCCAGCAGTAGTAGCGGGGGGGCCTCGGTCATTCAGTACTTC. The V and J genes are TRBV2 and TRBJ2-4; 11 nucleotides match TRBD2. Germline V gene lookup returns CDR1 SNHLY and CDR2 FYNNEI. CDR3 length: 15 amino acids. The V gene end was trimmed by 5 bases and the J gene end by 9 bases; junction bases not matched to a gene: 9.

This sequence joins TRBV28 and TRBJ1-5, with D tentatively TRBD1 (6 bases). The germline V and J ends were trimmed by 7 bases and 5 bases, with 9 bases remaining between them. The CDR3 is made up of 12 amino acids. Germline CDR1 and CDR2: MDHEN and SYDVKM. CDR3 region: CASKGGYQPQHF. The CDR3 nucleotides read TGTGCCAGCAAGGGGGGGTATCAGCCCCAGCATTTT.

The CDR3, as DNA: TGTGCCAGCAGTGTGCTGACTGAATATAATTCACCCCTCCACTTT. Translating it yields CASSVLTEYNSPLHF. V usage is TRBV6-2 or TRBV6-3 and J usage is TRBJ1-6; no clear D. Germline V gene sequence: CDR1 MNHEY, CDR2 SVGEGT. The CDR3 has 15 residues. Trimming cost V 5 bases and J 4 bases, with 12 bases left between them.

V usage is TRBV5-1 and J usage is TRBJ2-7; 7 positions match TRBD1. The CDR3 contains 15 residues. J was trimmed by 0 bases and V by 5 bases; bases with no gene match: 8. Germline V gene lookup returns CDR1 SGHRS and CDR2 YFSETQ. The CDR3 here is CASRIRDSTSYEQYF. Written as DNA, the CDR3 is TGCGCCAGCAGGATTAGGGACAGTACCTCCTACGAGCAGTACTTC.

This chain links TRBV2 with TRBJ2-1; 16 positions match TRBD2. The CDR3 extends over 16 amino acids. The V segment lost 7 bases and the J segment 5 bases; nucleotides outside the gene matches: 5. Germline loops: CDR1 SNHLY, CDR2 FYNNEI. The chain's CDR3 is CASTGLAGGPHNEQFF. The CDR3 nucleotides are TGTGCCAGCACGGGACTAGCGGGAGGGCCACACAATGAGCAGTTCTTC.

This clone was seen only a few times. The chain couples TRBV4-2 to TRBJ1-2, with 7 bases that match TRBD1. Germline CDR1 reads LGHNA; CDR2 reads YNFKEQ. V lost 1 base to trimming and J lost 8 bases; unmatched junction nucleotides: 4. CDR3 size: 13 residues. CDR3 DNA sequence: TGTGCCAGCAGCCAAGTGCAGGGGGGAGGCTACACCTTC. Translation gives CASSQVQGGGYTF.

This chain links TRBV7-9 with TRBJ2-5, with D possibly called TRBD1 or TRBD2 (5 bases each). Germline CDR1 is SEHNR and CDR2 is FQNEAQ (reference sequence). CDR3 length: 14 residues. V shed 5 bases and J shed 9 bases, with 19 bases lying between them. CDR3 in DNA: TGTGCCAGCAGCCGAGAAGGGACCCCCGGGGCCCAGTACTTC. Translated, it gives CASSREGTPGAQYF. The full variable domain, its missing parts supplied by reference TRBV7-9 and TRBJ2-5, is DTGVSQNPRHKITKRGQNVTFRCDPISEHNRLYWYRQTLGQGPEFLTYFQNEAQLEKSRLLSDRFSAERPKGSFSTLEIQRTEQGDSAMYLCASSREGTPGAQYFGPGTRLLVL.

The CDR3 region is CASSLNPGQGSPLHF. For the CDR3, the DNA is TGTGCCAGCAGTTTAAATCCGGGACAGGGATCACCCCTCCACTTT. This chain connects TRBV28 to TRBJ1-6; 9 bases fit TRBD1. The germline V gene has CDR1 MDHEN and CDR2 SYDVKM. The CDR3 extends over 15 amino acids. The V and J ends lost 2 bases and 10 bases, in that order; junction bases with no gene match: 6.

This chain links TRBV16 with TRBJ1-4; D is perhaps TRBD1 (6 bases). This CDR3 spans 16 amino acids. Trimming removed 0 bases from V and 5 bases from J, with 13 bases in between. Germline V gene lookup returns CDR1 KGHSY and CDR2 FQNENV. CDR3 bases: TGTGCCAGCAGCCAATCTAGCGGTCAGGGGAATGAAAAACTGTTTTTT. Its protein product is CASSQSSGQGNEKLFF.